This passage covers 5 T cell receptor beta chains from one sample sequenced in a study of T cell changes during pregnancy in multiple sclerosis. Using immunoSEQ multiplex PCR, the repertoire was profiled, and TCRdb retains in-frame clones only, with some absent. The sample has roughly 90,000 clones; around 93% are singletons. The sequencing here drew on peripheral blood, taken before pregnancy. The receptors were sampled from a female donor with multiple sclerosis, enrolled in a pregnancy study.

The chain is built from TRBV7-9 and TRBJ2-7; D gene unclear. The length of the CDR3 is 12 residues. Germline CDR1 is SEHNR and CDR2 is FQNEAQ (reference sequence). V lost 8 bases, J lost 0 bases, and 8 bases lay in between. The CDR3 DNA sequence: TGTGCCAGCGGAGACGGCTCCTACGAGCAGTACTTC. It translates to CASGDGSYEQYF.

The rearrangement joins TRBV5-4 to TRBJ2-1; perhaps TRBD1 as D (6 bases). Trimming removed 0 bases at V and 3 bases at J, with 10 bases between. Germline V lookup: CDR1 SGHNT, CDR2 YYREEE (reference sequence). This CDR3 is 15 amino acids long. CDR3 amino acids: CASSLGRGDYNEQFF. In DNA, the CDR3 is TGTGCCAGCAGCTTGGGCAGGGGTGACTACAATGAGCAGTTCTTC.

V usage is TRBV19 and J usage is TRBJ1-4; D is ambiguous. Germline V gene sequence: CDR1 LNHDA, CDR2 SQIVND (reference sequence). Deletions cut 1 base from V and 8 bases from J, with 8 bases between. There are 13 residues in the CDR3. Here the CDR3 reads CASSIVKEEKLFF. The CDR3 nucleotides read TGTGCCAGTAGTATAGTGAAGGAGGAAAAACTGTTTTTT.

This clone was picked up a small number of times. V is TRBV28 and J is TRBJ2-7; TRBD1 aligns across 9 bases. V shed 4 bases and J 3 bases; nucleotides not matched to a gene: 7. This CDR3 contains 15 residues. In germline, CDR1 is MDHEN, CDR2 SYDVKM. CDR3 coding DNA: TGTGCCAGCAGTTCCGCTCCGGACAGGGGCTACGAGCAGTACTTC. It specifies CASSSAPDRGYEQYF.

This chain connects TRBV4-3 to TRBJ2-7; TRBD1 agrees at 8 bases. The CDR3 runs to 14 residues. Per germline, CDR1 LGHNA and CDR2 YSLEER. Trimming took 0 bases from V and 6 from J; bases not matched to a gene: 4. CDR3 in amino acids: CASSQEGQGGEQYF. CDR3 sequence (DNA): TGCGCCAGCAGCCAAGAAGGACAGGGTGGCGAGCAGTACTTC.